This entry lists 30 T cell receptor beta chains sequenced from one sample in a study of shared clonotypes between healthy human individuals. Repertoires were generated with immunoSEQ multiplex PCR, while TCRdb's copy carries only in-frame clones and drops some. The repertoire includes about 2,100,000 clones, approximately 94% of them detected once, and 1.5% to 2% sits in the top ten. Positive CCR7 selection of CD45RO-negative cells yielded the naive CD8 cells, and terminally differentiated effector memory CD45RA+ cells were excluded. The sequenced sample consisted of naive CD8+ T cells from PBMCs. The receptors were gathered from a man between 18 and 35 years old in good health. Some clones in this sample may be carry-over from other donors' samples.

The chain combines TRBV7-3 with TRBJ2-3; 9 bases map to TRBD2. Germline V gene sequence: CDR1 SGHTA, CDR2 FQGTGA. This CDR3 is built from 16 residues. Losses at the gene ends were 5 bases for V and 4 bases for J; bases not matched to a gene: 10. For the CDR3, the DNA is TGTGCCAGCAGCCCGCGGCCTAGCGGGAATCCAGATACGCAGTATTTT. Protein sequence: CASSPRPSGNPDTQYF.

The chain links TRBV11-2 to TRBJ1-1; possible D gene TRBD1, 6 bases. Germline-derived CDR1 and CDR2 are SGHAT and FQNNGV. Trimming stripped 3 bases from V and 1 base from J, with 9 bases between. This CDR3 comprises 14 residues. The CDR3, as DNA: TGTGCCAGCAGCTTTTGGACAGAGAACACTGAAGCTTTCTTT. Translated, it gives CASSFWTENTEAFF. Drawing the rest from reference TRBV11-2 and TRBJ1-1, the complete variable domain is EAGVAQSPRYKIIEKRQSVAFWCNPISGHATLYWYQQILGQGPKLLIQFQNNGVVDDSQLPKDRFSAERLKGVDSTLKIQPAKLEDSAVYLCASSFWTENTEAFFGQGTRLTVV.

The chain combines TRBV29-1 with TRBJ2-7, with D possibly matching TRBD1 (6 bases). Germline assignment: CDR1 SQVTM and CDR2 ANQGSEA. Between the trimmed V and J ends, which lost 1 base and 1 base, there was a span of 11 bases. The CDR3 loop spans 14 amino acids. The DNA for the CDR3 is TGCAGCGTTGAAGGAGGGACACAATCCTACGAGCAGTACTTC. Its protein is CSVEGGTQSYEQYF.

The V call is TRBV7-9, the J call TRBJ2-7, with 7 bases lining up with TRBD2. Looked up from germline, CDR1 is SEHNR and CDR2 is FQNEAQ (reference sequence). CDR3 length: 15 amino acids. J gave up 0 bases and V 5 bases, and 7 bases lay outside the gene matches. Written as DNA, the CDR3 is TGTGCCAGCAGCGCCGGGGGGAGCATCTCCTACGAGCAGTACTTC. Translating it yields CASSAGGSISYEQYF. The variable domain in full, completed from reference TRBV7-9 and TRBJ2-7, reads DTGVSQNPRHKITKRGQNVTFRCDPISEHNRLYWYRQTLGQGPEFLTYFQNEAQLEKSRLLSDRFSAERPKGSFSTLEIQRTEQGDSAMYLCASSAGGSISYEQYFGPGTRLTVT.

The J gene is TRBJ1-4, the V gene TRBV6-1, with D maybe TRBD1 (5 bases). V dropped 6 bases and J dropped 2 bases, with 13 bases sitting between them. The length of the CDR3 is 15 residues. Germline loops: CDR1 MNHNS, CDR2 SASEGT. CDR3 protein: CASRGERRTNEKLFF. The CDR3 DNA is TGTGCCAGCAGGGGGGAGCGGCGGACTAATGAAAAACTGTTTTTT.

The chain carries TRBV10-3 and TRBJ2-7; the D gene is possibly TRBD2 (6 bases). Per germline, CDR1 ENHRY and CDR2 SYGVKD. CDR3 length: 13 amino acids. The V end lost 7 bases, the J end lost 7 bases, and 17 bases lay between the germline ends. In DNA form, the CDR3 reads TGTGCCATCAAGGGCGGGGACTTTCAAGAGCAGTACTTC. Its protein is CAIKGGDFQEQYF.

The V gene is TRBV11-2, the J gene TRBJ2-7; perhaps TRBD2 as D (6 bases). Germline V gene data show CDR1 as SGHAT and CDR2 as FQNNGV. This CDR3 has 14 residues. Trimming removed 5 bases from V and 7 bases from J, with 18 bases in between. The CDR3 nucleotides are TGTGCCAGCAGCGACTATAGCGGAGCCCGAGAGCAGTACTTC. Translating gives CASSDYSGAREQYF.

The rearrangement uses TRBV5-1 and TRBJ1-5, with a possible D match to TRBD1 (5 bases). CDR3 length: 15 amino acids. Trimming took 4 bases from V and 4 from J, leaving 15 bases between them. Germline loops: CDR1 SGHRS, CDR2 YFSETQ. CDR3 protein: CASSEGRGENQPQHF. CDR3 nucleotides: TGCGCCAGCAGCGAGGGTAGGGGCGAAAATCAGCCCCAGCATTTT.

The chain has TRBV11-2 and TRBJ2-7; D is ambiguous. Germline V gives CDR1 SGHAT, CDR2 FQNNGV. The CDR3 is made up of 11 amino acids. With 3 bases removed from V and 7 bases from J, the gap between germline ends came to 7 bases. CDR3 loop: CASSFGEEQYF. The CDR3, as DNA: TGTGCCAGCAGCTTCGGCGAGGAGCAGTACTTC.

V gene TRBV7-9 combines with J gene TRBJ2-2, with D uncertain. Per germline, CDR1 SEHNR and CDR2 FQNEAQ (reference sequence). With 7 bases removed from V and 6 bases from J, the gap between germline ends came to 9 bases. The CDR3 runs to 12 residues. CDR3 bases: TGTGCCAGCATCTCTGCCTCCGGGGAGCTGTTTTTT. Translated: CASISASGELFF.

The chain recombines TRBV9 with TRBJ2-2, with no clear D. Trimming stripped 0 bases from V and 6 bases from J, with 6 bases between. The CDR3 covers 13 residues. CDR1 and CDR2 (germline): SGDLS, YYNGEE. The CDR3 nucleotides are TGTGCCAGCAGCGTAGATGGATCCGGGGAGCTGTTTTTT. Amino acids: CASSVDGSGELFF.

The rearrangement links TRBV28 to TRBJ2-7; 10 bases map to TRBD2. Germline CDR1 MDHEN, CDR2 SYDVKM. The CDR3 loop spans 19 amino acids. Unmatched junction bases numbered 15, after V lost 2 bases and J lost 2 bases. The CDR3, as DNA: TGTGCCAGCAGTTTACCCAGGGTAGCGGGAGGCCAAACGACCTACGAGCAGTACTTC. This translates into CASSLPRVAGGQTTYEQYF.

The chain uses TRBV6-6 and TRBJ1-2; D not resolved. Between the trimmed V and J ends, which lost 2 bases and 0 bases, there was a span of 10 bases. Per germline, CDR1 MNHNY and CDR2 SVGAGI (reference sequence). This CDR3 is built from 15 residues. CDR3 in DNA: TGTGCCAGCAGTTACGCAGCCAGTCCTAACTATGGCTACACCTTC. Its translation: CASSYAASPNYGYTF.

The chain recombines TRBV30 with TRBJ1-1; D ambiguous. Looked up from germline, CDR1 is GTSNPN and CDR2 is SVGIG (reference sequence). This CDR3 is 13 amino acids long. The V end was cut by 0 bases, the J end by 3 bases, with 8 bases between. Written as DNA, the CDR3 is TGTGCCTGGAGTGTTGTGTTGGACACTGAAGCTTTCTTT. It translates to CAWSVVLDTEAFF.

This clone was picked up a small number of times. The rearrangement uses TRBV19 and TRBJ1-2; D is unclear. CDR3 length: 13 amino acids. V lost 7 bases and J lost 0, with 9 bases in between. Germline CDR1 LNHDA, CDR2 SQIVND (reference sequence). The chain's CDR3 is CASTLTPNYGYTF. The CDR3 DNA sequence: TGTGCCAGTACCTTGACTCCTAACTATGGCTACACCTTC.

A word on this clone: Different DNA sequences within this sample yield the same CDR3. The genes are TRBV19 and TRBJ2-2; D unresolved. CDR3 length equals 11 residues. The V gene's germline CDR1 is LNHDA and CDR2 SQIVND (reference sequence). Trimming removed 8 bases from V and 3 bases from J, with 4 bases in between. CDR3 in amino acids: CASSDTGELFF. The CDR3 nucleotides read TGTGCCAGTTCGGACACCGGGGAGCTGTTTTTT. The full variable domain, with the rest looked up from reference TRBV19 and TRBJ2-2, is DGGITQSPKYLFRKEGQNVTLSCEQNLNHDAMYWYRQDPGQGLRLIYYSQIVNDFQKGDIAEGYSVSREKKESFPLTVTSAQKNPTAFYLCASSDTGELFFGEGSRLTVL.

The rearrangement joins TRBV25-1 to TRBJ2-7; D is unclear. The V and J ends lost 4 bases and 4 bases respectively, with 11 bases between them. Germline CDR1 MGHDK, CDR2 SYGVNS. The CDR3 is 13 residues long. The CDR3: CASSVWGRYEQYF. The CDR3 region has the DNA TGTGCCAGCAGTGTGTGGGGAAGGTACGAGCAGTACTTC.

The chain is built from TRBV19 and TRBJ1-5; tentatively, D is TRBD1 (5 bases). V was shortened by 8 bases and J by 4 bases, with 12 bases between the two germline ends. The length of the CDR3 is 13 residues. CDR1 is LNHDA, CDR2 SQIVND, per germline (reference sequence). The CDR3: CASCGTVNQPQHF. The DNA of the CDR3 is TGTGCCAGTTGTGGGACCGTGAATCAGCCCCAGCATTTT.

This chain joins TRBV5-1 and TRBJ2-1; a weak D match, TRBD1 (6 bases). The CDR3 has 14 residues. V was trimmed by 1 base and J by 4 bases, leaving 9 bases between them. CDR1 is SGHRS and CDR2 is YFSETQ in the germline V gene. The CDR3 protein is CASSLITGYNEQFF. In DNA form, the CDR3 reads TGCGCCAGCAGCTTGATTACAGGGTACAATGAGCAGTTCTTC.

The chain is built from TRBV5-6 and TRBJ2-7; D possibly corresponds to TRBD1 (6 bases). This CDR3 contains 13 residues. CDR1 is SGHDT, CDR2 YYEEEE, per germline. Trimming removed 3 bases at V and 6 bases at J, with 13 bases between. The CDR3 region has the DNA TGTGCCAGCAGCTCGGGGATCAGGGGCGAGCAGTACTTC. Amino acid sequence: CASSSGIRGEQYF.

The CDR3 spells CASSLTSRAHNEQFF. The CDR3 nucleotides read TGTGCCAGCAGCTTAACCAGCAGGGCCCACAATGAGCAGTTCTTC. This chain joins TRBV5-6 and TRBJ2-1, with TRBD1 as a possible D gene (5 bases). The V end lost 2 bases, the J end lost 5 bases, and 14 bases lay between the germline ends. Germline V gene data show CDR1 as SGHDT and CDR2 as YYEEEE. The CDR3 loop spans 15 amino acids.

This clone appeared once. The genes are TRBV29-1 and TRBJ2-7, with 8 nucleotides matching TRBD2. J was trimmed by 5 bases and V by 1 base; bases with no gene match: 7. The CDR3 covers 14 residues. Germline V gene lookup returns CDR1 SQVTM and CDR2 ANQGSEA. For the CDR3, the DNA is TGCAGCGTTGAAGGTGGCGGGAGGATCCACGAGCAGTACTTC. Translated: CSVEGGGRIHEQYF.

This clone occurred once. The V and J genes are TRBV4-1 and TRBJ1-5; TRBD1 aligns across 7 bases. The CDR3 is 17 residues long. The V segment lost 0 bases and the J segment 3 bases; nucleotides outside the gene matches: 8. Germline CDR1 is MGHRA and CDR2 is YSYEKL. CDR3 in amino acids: CASSQDPRTGFNQPQHF. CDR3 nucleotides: TGCGCCAGCAGCCAAGATCCAAGGACAGGCTTCAATCAGCCCCAGCATTTT.

The CDR3 sequence is CASSLGVGNTIYF. The CDR3 DNA follows: TGTGCCAGCAGTTTAGGGGTGGGAAACACCATATATTTT. V and J are TRBV28 and TRBJ1-3; D gene unclear. This CDR3 has 13 amino acids. Germline values: CDR1 MDHEN, CDR2 SYDVKM. Trimming pared 2 bases from V and 4 bases from J, leaving 6 bases between.

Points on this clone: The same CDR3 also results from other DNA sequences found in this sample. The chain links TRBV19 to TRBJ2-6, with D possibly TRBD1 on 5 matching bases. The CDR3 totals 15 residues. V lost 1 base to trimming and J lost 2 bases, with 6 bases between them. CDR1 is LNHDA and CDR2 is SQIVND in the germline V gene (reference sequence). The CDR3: CASSIVGAGANVLTF. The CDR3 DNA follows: TGTGCCAGTAGTATAGTAGGGGCTGGGGCCAACGTCCTGACTTTC.

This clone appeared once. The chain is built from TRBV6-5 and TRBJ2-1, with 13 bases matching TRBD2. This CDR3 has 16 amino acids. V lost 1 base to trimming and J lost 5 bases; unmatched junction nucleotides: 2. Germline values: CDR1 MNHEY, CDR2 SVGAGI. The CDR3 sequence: CASSYLTSGRNNEQFF. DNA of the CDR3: TGTGCCAGCAGTTACTTGACTAGCGGGAGGAACAATGAGCAGTTCTTC.

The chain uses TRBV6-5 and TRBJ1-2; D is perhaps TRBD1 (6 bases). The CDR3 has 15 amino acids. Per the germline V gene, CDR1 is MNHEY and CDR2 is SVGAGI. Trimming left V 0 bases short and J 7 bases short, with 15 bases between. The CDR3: CASSYSDQGSSGYTF. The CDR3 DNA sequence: TGTGCCAGCAGTTACTCGGACCAGGGGAGTAGTGGCTACACCTTC.

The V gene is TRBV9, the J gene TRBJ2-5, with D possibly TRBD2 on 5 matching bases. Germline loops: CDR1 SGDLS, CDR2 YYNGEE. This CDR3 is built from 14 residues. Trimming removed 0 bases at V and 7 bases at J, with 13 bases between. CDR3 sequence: CASSVGGSRGTQYF. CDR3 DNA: TGTGCCAGCAGCGTAGGAGGGTCACGGGGGACCCAGTACTTC.

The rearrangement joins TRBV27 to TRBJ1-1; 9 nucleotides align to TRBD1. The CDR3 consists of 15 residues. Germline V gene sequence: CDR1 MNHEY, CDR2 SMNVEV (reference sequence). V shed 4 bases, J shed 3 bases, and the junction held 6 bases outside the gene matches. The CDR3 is CASSWTGAPYTEAFF. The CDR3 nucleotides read TGTGCCAGCAGTTGGACAGGGGCACCGTACACTGAAGCTTTCTTT.

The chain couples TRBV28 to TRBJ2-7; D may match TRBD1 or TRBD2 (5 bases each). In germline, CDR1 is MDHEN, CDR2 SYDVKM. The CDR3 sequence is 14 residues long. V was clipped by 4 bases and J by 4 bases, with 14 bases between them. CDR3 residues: CASSYGDGNYEQYF. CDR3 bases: TGTGCCAGCAGTTATGGGGACGGTAATTACGAGCAGTACTTC.